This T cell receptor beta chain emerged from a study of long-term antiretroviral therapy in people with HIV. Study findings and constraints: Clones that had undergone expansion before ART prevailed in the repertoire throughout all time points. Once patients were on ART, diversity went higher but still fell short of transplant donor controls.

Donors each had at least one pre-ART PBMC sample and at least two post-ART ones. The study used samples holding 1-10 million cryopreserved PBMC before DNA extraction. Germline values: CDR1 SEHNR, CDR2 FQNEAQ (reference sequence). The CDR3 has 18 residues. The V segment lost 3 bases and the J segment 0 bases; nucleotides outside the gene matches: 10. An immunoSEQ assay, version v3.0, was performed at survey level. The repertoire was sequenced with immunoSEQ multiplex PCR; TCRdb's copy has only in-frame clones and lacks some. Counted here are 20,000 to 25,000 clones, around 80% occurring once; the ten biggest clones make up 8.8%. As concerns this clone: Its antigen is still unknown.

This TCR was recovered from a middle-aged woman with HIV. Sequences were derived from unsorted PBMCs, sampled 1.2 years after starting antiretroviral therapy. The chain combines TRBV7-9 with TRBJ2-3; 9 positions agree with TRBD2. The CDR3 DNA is TGTGCCAGCAGCTTCCGGACTAGCGCGTATGCTAGCACAGATACGCAGTATTTT. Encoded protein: CASSFRTSAYASTDTQYF.